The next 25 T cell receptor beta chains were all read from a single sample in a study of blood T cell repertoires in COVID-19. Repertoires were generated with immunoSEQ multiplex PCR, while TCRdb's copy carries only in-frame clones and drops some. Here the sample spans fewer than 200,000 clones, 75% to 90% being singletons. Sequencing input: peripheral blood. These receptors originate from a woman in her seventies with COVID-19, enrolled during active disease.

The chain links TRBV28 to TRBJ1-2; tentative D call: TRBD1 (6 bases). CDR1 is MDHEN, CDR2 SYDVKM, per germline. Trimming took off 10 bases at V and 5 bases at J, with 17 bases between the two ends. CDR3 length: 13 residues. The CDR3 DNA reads TGTGCCACCTCGGACAGCGGGGGTTATGGCTACACCTTC. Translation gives CATSDSGGYGYTF.

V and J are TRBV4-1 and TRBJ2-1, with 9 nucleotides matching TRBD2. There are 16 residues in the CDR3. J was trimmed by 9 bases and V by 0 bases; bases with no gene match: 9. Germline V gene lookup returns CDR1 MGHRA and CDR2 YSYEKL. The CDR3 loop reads CASSQEGTSTYGEQFF. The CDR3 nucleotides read TGCGCCAGCAGCCAAGAAGGGACTAGCACATACGGTGAGCAGTTCTTC.

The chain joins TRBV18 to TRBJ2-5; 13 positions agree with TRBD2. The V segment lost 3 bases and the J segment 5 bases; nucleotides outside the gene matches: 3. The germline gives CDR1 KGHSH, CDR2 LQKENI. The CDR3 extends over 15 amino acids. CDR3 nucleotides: TGTGCCAGCTCACCGGGACTAGCGGGATGGGAGACCCAGTACTTC. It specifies CASSPGLAGWETQYF.

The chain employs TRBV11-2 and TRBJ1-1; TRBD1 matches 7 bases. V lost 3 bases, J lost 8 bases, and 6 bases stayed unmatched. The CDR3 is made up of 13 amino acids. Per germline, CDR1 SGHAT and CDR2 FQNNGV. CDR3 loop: CASSFHRGLEAFF. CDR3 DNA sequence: TGTGCCAGCAGCTTCCATAGGGGGCTAGAAGCTTTCTTT.

The CDR3 DNA reads TGTGCCAGTAGTACCCGGGGGCTAGCGGCCCGAAACTACAATGAGCAGTTCTTC. This encodes CASSTRGLAARNYNEQFF. This chain connects TRBV19 to TRBJ2-1, with D perhaps TRBD2 (7 bases). Between the trimmed V and J ends, which lost 4 bases and 3 bases, there was a span of 22 bases. CDR1 is LNHDA and CDR2 is SQIVND in the germline V gene (reference sequence). The CDR3 length is 18 residues.

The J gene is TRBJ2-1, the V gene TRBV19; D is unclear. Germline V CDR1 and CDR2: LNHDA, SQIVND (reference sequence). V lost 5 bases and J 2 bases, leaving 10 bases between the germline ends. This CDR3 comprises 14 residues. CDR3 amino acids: CASSPRITYNEQFF. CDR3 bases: TGTGCCAGTAGTCCTAGAATAACCTACAATGAGCAGTTCTTC. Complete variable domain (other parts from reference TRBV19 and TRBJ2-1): DGGITQSPKYLFRKEGQNVTLSCEQNLNHDAMYWYRQDPGQGLRLIYYSQIVNDFQKGDIAEGYSVSREKKESFPLTVTSAQKNPTAFYLCASSPRITYNEQFFGPGTRLTVL.

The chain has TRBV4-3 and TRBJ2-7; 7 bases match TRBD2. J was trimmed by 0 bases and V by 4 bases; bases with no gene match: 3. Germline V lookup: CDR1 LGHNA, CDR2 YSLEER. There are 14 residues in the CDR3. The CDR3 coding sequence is TGCGCCAGCAGCCGGGACTACTCCTCCTACGAGCAGTACTTC. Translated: CASSRDYSSYEQYF.

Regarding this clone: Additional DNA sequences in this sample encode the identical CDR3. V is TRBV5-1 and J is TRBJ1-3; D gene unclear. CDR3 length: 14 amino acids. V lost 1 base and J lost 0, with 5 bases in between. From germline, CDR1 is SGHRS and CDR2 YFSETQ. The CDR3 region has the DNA TGCGCCAGCAGCTTGCCGGGCTCTGGAAACACCATATATTTT. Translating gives CASSLPGSGNTIYF.

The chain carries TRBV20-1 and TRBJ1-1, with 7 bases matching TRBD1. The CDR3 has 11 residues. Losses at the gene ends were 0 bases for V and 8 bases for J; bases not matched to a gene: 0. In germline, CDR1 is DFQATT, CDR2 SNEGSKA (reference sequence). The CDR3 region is CSAREDREAFF. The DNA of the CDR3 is TGCAGTGCTAGAGAGGACAGGGAAGCTTTCTTT.

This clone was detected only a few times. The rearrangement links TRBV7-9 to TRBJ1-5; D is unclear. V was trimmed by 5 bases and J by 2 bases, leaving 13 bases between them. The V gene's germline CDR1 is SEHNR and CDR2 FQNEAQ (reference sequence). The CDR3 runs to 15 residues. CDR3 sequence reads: CASSQEDWGNQPQHF. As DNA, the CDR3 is TGTGCCAGCAGCCAAGAGGATTGGGGCAATCAGCCCCAGCATTTT.

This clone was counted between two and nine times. The CDR3 DNA reads TGTGCCAGCAGTAGGGGTAGCTCTGGAAACACCATATATTTT. As protein: CASSRGSSGNTIYF. The chain carries TRBV6-5 and TRBJ1-3; D possibly corresponds to TRBD1 (5 bases). V lost 5 bases and J 0 bases, leaving 8 bases between the germline ends. The CDR3 consists of 14 residues. Germline loops: CDR1 MNHEY, CDR2 SVGAGI.

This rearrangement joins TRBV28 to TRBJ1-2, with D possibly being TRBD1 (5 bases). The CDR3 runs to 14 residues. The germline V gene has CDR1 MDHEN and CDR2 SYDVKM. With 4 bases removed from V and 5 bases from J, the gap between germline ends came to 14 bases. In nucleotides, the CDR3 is TGTGCCAGCAGTTCCACAGGACGGACATATGGCTACACCTTC. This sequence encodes CASSSTGRTYGYTF.

The CDR3 DNA follows: TGTGCCAGCAGCCGGGTGGCGGGAGTTGATGAGCAGTACTTC. Its translation: CASSRVAGVDEQYF. The rearrangement uses TRBV7-9 and TRBJ2-7; 7 bases line up with TRBD2. The V and J ends lost 5 bases and 7 bases, in that order; junction bases with no gene match: 11. CDR3 length equals 14 residues. Per the germline V gene, CDR1 is SEHNR and CDR2 is FQNEAQ (reference sequence).

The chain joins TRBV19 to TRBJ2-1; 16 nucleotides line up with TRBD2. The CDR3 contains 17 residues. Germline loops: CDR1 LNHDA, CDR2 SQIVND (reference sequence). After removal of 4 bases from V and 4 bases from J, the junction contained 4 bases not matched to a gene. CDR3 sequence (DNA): TGTGCCAGTAGTACGGGGACTAGCGGGAGGGGTTACAATGAGCAGTTCTTC. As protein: CASSTGTSGRGYNEQFF. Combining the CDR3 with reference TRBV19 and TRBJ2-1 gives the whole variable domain DGGITQSPKYLFRKEGQNVTLSCEQNLNHDAMYWYRQDPGQGLRLIYYSQIVNDFQKGDIAEGYSVSREKKESFPLTVTSAQKNPTAFYLCASSTGTSGRGYNEQFFGPGTRLTVL.

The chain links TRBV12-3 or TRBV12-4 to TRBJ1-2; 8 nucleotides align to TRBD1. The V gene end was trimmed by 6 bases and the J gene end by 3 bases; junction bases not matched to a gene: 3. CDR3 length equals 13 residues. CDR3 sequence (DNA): TGTGCCAGCAGGATACAGGGGGACTATGGCTACACCTTC. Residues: CASRIQGDYGYTF.

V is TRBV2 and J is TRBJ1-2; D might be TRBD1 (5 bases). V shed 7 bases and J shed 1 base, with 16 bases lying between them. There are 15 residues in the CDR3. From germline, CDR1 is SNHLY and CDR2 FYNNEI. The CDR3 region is CASTMTADVNYGYTF. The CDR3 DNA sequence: TGTGCCAGCACCATGACAGCTGACGTTAACTATGGCTACACCTTC.

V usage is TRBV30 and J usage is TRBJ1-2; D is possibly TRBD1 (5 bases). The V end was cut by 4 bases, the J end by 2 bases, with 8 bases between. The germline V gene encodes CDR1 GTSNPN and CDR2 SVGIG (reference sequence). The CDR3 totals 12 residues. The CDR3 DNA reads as TGTGCCTGGACGCGACAGAACTATGGCTACACCTTC. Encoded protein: CAWTRQNYGYTF.

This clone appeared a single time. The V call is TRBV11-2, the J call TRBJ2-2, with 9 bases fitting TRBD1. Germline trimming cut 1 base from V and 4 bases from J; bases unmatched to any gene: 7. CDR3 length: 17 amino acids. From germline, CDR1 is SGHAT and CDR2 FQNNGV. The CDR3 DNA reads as TGTGCCAGCAGCTTAGTGGCAACAGGGGGCGGCACCGGGGAGCTGTTTTTT. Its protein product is CASSLVATGGGTGELFF.

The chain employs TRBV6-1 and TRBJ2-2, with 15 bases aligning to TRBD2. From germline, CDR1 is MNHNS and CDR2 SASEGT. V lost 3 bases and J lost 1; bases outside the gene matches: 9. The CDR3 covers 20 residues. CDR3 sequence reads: CASSDARTSGRARNTGELFF. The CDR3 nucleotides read TGTGCCAGCAGTGACGCCAGGACTAGCGGGAGGGCCCGGAACACCGGGGAGCTGTTTTTT.

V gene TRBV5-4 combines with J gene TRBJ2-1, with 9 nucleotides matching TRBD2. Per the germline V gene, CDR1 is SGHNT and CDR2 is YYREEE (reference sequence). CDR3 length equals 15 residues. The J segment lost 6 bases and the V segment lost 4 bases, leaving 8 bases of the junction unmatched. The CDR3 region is CASSPGLAIGNEQFF. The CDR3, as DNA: TGTGCCAGCAGCCCGGGACTAGCTATCGGCAATGAGCAGTTCTTC.

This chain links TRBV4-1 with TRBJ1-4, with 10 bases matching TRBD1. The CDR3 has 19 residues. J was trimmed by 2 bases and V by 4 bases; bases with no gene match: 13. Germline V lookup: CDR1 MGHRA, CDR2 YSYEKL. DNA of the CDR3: TGCGCCAGCAGCCGCCAATGGGGGACAGGGGAGGCTACTAATGAAAAACTGTTTTTT. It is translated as CASSRQWGTGEATNEKLFF.

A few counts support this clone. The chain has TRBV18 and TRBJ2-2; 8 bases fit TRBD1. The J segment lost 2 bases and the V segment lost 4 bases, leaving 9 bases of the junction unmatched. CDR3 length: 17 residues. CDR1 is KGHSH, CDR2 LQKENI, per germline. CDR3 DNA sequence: TGTGCCAGCTCACGACTTTCCGGGACAGGAAACACCGGGGAGCTGTTTTTT. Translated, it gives CASSRLSGTGNTGELFF.

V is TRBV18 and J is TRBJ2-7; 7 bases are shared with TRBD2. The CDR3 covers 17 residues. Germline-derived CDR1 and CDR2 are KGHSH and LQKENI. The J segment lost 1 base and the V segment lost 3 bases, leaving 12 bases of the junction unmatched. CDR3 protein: CASSPPLWEGRSYEQYF. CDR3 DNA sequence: TGTGCCAGCTCACCCCCCCTTTGGGAGGGTAGGTCCTACGAGCAGTACTTC.

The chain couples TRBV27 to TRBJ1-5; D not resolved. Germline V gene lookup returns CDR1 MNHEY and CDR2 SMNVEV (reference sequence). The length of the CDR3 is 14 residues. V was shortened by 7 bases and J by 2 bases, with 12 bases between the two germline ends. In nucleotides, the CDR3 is TGTGCCAGCAACCCTCAAGAGGGCAATCAGCCCCAGCATTTT. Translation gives CASNPQEGNQPQHF.

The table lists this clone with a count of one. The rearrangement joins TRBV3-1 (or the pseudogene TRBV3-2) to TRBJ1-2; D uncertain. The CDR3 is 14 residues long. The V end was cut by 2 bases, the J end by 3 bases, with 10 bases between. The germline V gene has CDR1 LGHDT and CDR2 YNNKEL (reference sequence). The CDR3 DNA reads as TGTGCCAGCAGCCAAAGAGGGCAGGACTATGGCTACACCTTC. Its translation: CASSQRGQDYGYTF.